The TCR beta chain under discussion was sequenced for a study of response to subunit inactivated influenza vaccine. TCRdb redid the calling of the RT-PCR reads with MiXCR, one entry per CDR3 protein. The sample shows about 780,000 distinct CDR3 sequences, about 18% of them seen only once. The V segment lost 3 bases and the J segment 8 bases; nucleotides outside the gene matches: 9. CDR1 LNHDA and CDR2 SQIVND come from the germline V gene (reference sequence). The CDR3 runs to 15 residues. Points from the study as a whole: New T cells are recruited in small numbers by each seasonal influenza vaccination, according to the authors' suggestion.

Regarding this clonotype: Its antigen is undetermined.

Sequences were derived from PBMCs from blood, sampled 5 to 6 days after vaccination. The TCR was taken from a man between 50 and 59 years old who received an inactivated influenza vaccine. The chain is built from TRBV19 and TRBJ2-1; 8 nucleotides match TRBD2. CDR3 region: CASSMTSGSPYEQFF. The DNA for the CDR3 is TGTGCCAGTAGTATGACCAGCGGGAGTCCCTATGAGCAGTTCTTC.